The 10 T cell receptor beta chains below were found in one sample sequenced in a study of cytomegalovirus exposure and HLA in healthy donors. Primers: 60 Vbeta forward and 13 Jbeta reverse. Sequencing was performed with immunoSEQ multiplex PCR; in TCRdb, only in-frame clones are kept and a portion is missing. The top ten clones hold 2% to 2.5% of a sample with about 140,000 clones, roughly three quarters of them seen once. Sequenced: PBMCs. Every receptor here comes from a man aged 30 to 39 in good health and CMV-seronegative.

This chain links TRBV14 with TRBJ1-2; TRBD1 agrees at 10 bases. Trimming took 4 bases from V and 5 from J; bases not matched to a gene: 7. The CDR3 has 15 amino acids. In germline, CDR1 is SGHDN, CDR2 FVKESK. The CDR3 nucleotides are TGTGCCAGCAGCCCCCCGGGACAGGGGATTTATGGCTACACCTTC. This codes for CASSPPGQGIYGYTF.

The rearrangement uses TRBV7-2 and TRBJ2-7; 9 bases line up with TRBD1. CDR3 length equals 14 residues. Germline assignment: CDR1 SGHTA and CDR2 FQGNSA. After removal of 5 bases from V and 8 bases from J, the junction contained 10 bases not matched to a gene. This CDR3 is CASSNRGPYIKQYF. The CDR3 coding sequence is TGTGCCAGCAGCAACAGGGGGCCCTATATCAAGCAGTACTTC.

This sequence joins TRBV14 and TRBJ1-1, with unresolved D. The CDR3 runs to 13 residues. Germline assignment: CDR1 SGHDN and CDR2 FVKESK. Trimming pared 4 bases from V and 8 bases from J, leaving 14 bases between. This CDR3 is CASSLNTLGEAFF. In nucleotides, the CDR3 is TGTGCCAGCAGCCTTAACACCCTCGGGGAAGCTTTCTTT.

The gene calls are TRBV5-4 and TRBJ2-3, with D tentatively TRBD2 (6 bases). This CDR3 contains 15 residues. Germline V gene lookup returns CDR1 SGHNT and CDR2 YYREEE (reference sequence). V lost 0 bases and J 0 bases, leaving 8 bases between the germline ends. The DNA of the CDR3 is TGTGCCAGCAGCTTGGGTGGGAGGAGCACAGATACGCAGTATTTT. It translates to CASSLGGRSTDTQYF.

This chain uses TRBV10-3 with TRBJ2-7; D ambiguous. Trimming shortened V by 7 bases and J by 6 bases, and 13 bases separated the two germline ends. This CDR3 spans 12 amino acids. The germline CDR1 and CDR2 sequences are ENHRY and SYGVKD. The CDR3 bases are TGTGCCATCATTAGCTCCCTCGGCGAGCAGTACTTC. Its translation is CAIISSLGEQYF.

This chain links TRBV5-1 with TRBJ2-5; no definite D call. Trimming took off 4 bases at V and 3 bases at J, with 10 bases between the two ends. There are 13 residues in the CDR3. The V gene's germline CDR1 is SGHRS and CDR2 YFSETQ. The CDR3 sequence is CASSVTDKETQYF. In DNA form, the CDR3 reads TGCGCCAGCAGCGTGACTGATAAAGAGACCCAGTACTTC. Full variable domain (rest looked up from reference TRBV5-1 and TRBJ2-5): KAGVTQTPRYLIKTRGQQVTLSCSPISGHRSVSWYQQTPGQGLQFLFEYFSETQRNKGNFPGRFSGRQFSNSRSEMNVSTLELGDSALYLCASSVTDKETQYFGPGTRLLVL.

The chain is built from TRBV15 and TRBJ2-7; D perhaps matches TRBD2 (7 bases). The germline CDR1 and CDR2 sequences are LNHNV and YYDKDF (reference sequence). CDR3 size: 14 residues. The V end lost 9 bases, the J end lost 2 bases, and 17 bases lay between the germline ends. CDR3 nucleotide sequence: TGTGCCACAGGGGGGGCTAGCGGAGCCTACGAGCAGTACTTC. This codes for CATGGASGAYEQYF.

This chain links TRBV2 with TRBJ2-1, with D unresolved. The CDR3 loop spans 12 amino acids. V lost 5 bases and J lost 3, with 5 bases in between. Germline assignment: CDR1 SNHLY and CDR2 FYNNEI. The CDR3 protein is CASSLGYNEQFF. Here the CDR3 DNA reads TGTGCCAGCAGTCTAGGCTACAATGAGCAGTTCTTC.

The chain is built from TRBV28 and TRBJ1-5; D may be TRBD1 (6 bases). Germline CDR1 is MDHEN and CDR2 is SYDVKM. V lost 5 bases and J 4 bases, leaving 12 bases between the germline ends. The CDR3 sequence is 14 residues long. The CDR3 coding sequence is TGTGCCAGCAGTCGTGACAGGACAAATCAGCCCCAGCATTTT. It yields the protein CASSRDRTNQPQHF.

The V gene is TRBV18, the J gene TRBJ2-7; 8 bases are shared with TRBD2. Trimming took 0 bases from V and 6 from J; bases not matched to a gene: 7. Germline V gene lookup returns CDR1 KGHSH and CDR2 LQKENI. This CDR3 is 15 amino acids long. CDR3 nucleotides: TGTGCCAGCTCACCACCTCTCGGACTAGCCTCCGAGCAGTACTTC. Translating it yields CASSPPLGLASEQYF.